Below, 9 T cell receptor beta chains from the same sample are listed, as sequenced in a study of T cells after yellow fever vaccination. TCRdb called the 5' RACE reads again in MiXCR, with one record for every CDR3 protein. Among 350,000 or so distinct CDR3 sequences listed, approximately 8% were seen once. Material: PBMCs, obtained roughly seven weeks after the first yellow fever vaccination. The receptors stem from a man between 18 and 29 years old who received the YFV17D yellow fever vaccine.

In this sample, this clonotype turned up a few times. The rearrangement links TRBV24-1 to TRBJ1-5; D is possibly TRBD1 (6 bases). V was pared by 2 bases and J by 5 bases, with 21 bases between. The germline CDR1 and CDR2 sequences are KGHDR and SFDVKD. This CDR3 is built from 18 residues. The CDR3 DNA is TGTGCCACCAGTGATTCTGCCCTCGGCGGGGGGCGCGATCAGCCCCAGCATTTT. The encoded protein is CATSDSALGGGRDQPQHF.

This clonotype occurred a few times. J is TRBJ2-1 and V is TRBV20-1; possibly TRBD2 for D (6 bases). The CDR3 length is 15 residues. Looked up from germline, CDR1 is DFQATT and CDR2 is SNEGSKA (reference sequence). Trimming removed 3 bases at V and 3 bases at J, with 15 bases between. CDR3 sequence reads: CSARNRGTFYNEQFF. The CDR3 DNA reads as TGCAGTGCTAGGAATCGGGGGACCTTCTACAATGAGCAGTTCTTC.

This clonotype was counted only a few times. The chain carries TRBV7-8 and TRBJ1-6; 7 nucleotides agree with TRBD1. Trimming removed 1 base from V and 7 bases from J; junction bases left unmatched: 4. CDR1 SGHVS and CDR2 FQNEAQ come from the germline V gene. This CDR3 comprises 15 residues. The CDR3 DNA is TGTGCCAGCAGCTTAGTTCCGGGACAGAATTCACCCCTCCACTTT. Amino acid sequence: CASSLVPGQNSPLHF.

The rearrangement links TRBV11-2 to TRBJ1-1; TRBD1 matches 7 bases. The CDR3 is 13 residues long. Germline V CDR1 and CDR2: SGHAT, FQNNGV. The V segment lost 5 bases and the J segment 11 bases; nucleotides outside the gene matches: 11. CDR3 amino acids: CASSVTGAVSAFF. The CDR3 DNA follows: TGTGCCAGCAGCGTCACAGGGGCGGTGTCGGCTTTCTTT.

The rearrangement links TRBV14 to TRBJ2-1; D gene unclear. CDR1 and CDR2 (germline): SGHDN, FVKESK. The CDR3 runs to 13 residues. Trimming took 4 bases from V and 9 from J, leaving 13 bases between them. Here the CDR3 reads CASSPVLAAEQFF. In nucleotides, the CDR3 is TGTGCCAGCAGCCCCGTTTTGGCCGCTGAGCAGTTCTTC. Using reference TRBV14 and TRBJ2-1 for the parts outside the CDR3, the full variable domain is EAGVTQFPSHSVIEKGQTVTLRCDPISGHDNLYWYRRVMGKEIKFLLHFVKESKQDESGMPNNRFLAERTGGTYSTLKVQPAELEDSGVYFCASSPVLAAEQFFGPGTRLTVL.

The genes are TRBV7-8 and TRBJ2-3; no reliable D call. Germline lookup yields CDR1 SGHVS and CDR2 FQNEAQ. The CDR3 spans 16 residues. V was shortened by 5 bases and J by 5 bases, with 20 bases between the two germline ends. Here the CDR3 reads CASSVLLASAEDTQYF. CDR3 DNA: TGTGCCAGCAGCGTTCTTTTAGCCTCGGCGGAAGATACGCAGTATTTT.

This clonotype was counted between two and nine times. The chain is built from TRBV4-1 and TRBJ1-2; D is unresolved. CDR1 and CDR2 (germline): MGHRA, YSYEKL. The V gene lost 3 bases and the J gene lost 6 bases, with 17 bases spanning the gap. The CDR3 length is 15 residues. CDR3 amino acids: CASSQIGGLEDGYTF. CDR3 bases: TGCGCCAGCAGCCAGATCGGAGGGCTGGAGGATGGCTACACCTTC.

The chain recombines TRBV5-1 with TRBJ2-3; 8 bases fit TRBD2. CDR3 length: 15 residues. Germline V lookup: CDR1 SGHRS, CDR2 YFSETQ. The V and J ends lost 2 bases and 5 bases, in that order; junction bases with no gene match: 7. The CDR3 DNA follows: TGCGCCAGCAGCTTTCCGGGGGGGCTTGTAGATACGCAGTATTTT. Protein: CASSFPGGLVDTQYF.

This clonotype showed up many times. The chain combines TRBV7-2 with TRBJ2-1; 11 nucleotides agree with TRBD2. V gave up 5 bases and J gave up 0 bases; unmatched junction bases: 6. The germline V gene has CDR1 SGHTA and CDR2 FQGNSA. CDR3 length: 17 residues. As DNA, the CDR3 is TGTGCCAGCAGCGGCAGACTAGCGGGACCCTCCTACAATGAGCAGTTCTTC. This gives the protein CASSGRLAGPSYNEQFF.